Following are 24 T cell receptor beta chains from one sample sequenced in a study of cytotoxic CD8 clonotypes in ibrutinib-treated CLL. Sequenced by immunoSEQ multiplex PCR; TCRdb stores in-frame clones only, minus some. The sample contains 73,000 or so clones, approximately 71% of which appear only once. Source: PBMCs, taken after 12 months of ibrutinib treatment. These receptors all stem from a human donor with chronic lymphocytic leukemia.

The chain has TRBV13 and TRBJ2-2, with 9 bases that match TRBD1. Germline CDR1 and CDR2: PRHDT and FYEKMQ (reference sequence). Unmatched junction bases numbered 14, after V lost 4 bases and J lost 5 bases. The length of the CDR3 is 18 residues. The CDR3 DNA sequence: TGTGCCAGCAGCTCCCCAGTGAGGACAGGGGCGTATACCGGGGAGCTGTTTTTT. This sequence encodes CASSSPVRTGAYTGELFF.

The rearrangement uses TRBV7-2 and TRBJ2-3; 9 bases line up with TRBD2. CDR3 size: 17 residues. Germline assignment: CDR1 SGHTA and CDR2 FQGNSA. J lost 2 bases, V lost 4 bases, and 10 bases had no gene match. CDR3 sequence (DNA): TGTGCCAGCAGCTCTCCGGGACTAGCCGCCTACACAGATACGCAGTATTTT. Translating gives CASSSPGLAAYTDTQYF.

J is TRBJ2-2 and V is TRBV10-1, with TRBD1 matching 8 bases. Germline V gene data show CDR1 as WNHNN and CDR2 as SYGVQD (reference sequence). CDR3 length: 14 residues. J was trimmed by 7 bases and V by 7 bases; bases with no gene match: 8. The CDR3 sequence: CASKGQGAGGELFF. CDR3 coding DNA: TGCGCCAGCAAAGGGCAGGGGGCCGGCGGGGAGCTGTTTTTT.

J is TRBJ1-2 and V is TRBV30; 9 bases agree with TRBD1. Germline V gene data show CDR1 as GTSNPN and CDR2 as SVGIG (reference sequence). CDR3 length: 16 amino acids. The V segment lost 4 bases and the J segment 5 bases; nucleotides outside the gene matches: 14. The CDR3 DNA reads TGTGCCTGGACCACAGGGGGCGCCGGATGGGGGTATGGCTACACCTTC. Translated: CAWTTGGAGWGYGYTF.

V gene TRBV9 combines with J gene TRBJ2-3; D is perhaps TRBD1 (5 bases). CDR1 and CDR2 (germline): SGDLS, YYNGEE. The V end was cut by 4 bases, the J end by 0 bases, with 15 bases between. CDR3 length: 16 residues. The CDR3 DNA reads TGTGCCAGCAGCCGGACACTACTACTTAGCACAGATACGCAGTATTTT. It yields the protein CASSRTLLLSTDTQYF.

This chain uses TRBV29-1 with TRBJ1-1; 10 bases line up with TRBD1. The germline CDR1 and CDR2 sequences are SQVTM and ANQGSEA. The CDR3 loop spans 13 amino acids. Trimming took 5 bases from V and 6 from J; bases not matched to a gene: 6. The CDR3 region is CSVQTGGFSEAFF. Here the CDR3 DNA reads TGCAGCGTTCAGACAGGGGGCTTTTCTGAAGCTTTCTTT.

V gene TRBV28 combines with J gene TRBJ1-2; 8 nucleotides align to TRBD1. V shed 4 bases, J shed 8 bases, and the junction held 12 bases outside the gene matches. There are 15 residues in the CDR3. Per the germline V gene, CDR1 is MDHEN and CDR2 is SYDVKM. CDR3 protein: CASSSGRGRGRGYTF. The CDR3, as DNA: TGTGCCAGCAGTTCAGGCAGGGGGCGAGGTCGAGGCTACACCTTC.

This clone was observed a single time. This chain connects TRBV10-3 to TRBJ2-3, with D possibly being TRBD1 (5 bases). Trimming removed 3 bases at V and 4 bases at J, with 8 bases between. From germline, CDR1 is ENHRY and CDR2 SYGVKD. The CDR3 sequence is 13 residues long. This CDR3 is CAISDRVADTQYF. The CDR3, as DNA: TGTGCCATCAGTGACAGGGTTGCAGATACGCAGTATTTT.

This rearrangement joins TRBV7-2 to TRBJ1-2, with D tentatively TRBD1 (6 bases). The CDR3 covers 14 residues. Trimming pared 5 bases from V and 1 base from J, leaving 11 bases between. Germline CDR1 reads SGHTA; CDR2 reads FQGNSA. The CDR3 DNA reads TGTGCCAGCAGCCAGGACAGCTATAACTATGGCTACACCTTC. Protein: CASSQDSYNYGYTF.

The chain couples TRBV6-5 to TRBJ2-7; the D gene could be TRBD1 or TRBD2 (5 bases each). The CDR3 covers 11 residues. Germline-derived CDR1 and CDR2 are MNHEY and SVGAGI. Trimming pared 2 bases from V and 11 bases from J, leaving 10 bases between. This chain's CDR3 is CASSYGGEEYF. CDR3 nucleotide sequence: TGTGCCAGCAGTTACGGGGGTGAAGAGTACTTC.

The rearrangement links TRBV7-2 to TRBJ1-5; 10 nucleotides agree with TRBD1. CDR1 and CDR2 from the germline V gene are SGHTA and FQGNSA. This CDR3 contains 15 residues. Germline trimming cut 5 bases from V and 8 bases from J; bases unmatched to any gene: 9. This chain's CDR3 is CASSNRDRGGEPQHF. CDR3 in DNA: TGTGCCAGCAGCAACCGGGACAGGGGAGGTGAGCCCCAGCATTTT.

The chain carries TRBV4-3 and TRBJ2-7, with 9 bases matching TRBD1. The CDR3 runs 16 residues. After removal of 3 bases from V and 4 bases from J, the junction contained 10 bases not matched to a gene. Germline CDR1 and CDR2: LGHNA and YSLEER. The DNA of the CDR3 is TGCGCCAGCAGCCAGGACCTTCAAGGACAGGGGTACGAGCAGTACTTC. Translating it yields CASSQDLQGQGYEQYF.

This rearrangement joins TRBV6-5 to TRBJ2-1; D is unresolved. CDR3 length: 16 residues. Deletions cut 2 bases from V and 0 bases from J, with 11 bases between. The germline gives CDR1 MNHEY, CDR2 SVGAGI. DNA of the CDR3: TGTGCCAGCAGTTACCGGTTTTTTGGCTCCTACAATGAGCAGTTCTTC. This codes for CASSYRFFGSYNEQFF.

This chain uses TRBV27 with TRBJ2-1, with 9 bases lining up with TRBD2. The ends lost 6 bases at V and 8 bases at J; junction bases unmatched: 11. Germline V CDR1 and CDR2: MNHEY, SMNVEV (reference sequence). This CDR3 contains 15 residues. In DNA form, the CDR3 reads TGTGCCAGCAGGTGGGTAGCGGGGGATCGCGATGAGCAGTTCTTC. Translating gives CASRWVAGDRDEQFF.

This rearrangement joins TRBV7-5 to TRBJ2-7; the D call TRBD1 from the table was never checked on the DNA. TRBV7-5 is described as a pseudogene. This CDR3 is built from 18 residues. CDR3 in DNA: TGTGCCAGAAGCTTAGAGGTCCAGGGAAAAACATCATCCTACGAGCAGTACTTC. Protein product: CARSLEVQGKTSSYEQYF.

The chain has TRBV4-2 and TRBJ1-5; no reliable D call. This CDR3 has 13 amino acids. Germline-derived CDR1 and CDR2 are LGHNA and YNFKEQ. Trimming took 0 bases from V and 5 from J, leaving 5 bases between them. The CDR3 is CASSQDGDQPQHF. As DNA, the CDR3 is TGTGCCAGCAGCCAAGATGGGGATCAGCCCCAGCATTTT.

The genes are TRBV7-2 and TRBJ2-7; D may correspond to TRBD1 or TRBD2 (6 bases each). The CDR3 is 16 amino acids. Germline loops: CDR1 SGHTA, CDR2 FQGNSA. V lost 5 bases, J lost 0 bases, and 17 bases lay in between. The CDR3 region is CASSLGSQGLSYEQYF. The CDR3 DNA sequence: TGTGCCAGCAGCCTTGGGTCACAGGGACTCTCCTACGAGCAGTACTTC.

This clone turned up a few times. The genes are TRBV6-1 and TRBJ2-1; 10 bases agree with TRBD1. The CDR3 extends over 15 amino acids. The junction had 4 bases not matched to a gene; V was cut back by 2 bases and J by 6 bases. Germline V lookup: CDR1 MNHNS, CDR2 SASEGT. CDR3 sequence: CASSERDRGGNEQFF. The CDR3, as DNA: TGTGCCAGCAGTGAAAGGGACAGGGGTGGCAATGAGCAGTTCTTC.

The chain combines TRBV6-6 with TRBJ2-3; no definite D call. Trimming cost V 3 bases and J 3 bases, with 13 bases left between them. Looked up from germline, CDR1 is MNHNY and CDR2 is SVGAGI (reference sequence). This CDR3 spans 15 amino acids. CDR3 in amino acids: CASSYLPAITDTQYF. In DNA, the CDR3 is TGTGCCAGCAGTTATTTGCCAGCGATAACAGATACGCAGTATTTT.

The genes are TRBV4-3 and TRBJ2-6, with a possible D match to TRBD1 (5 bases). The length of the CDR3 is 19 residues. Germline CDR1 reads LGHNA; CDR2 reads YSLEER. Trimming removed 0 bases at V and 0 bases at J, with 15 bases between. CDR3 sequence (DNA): TGCGCCAGCAGCCAAGATCTAGGTGACAGTTTCTCTGGGGCCAACGTCCTGACTTTC. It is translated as CASSQDLGDSFSGANVLTF.

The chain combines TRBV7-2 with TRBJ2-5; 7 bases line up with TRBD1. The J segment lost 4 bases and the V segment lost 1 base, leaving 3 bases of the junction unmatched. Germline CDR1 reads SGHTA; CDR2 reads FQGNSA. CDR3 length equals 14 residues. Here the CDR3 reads CASSLGRGTETQYF. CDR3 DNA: TGTGCCAGCAGCTTAGGCAGGGGGACAGAGACCCAGTACTTC.

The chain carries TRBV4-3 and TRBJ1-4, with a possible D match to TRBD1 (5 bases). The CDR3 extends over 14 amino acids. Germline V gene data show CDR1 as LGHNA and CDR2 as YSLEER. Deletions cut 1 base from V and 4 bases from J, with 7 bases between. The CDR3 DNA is TGCGCCAGCAGCCAAGGGACACATAATGAAAAACTGTTTTTT. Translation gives CASSQGTHNEKLFF.

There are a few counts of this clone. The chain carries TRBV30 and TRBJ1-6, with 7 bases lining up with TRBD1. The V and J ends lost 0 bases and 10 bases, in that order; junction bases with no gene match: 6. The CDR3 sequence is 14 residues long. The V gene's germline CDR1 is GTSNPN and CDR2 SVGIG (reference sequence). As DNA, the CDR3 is TGTGCCTGGAGTGTGGGGGACAGTAGCTCACCCCTCCACTTT. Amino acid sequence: CAWSVGDSSSPLHF.

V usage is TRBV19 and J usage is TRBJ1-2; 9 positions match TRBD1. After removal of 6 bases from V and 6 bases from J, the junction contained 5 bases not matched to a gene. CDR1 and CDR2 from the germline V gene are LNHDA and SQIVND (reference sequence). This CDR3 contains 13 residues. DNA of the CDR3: TGTGCCAGTAGGGGACAGGGAAGTAATGGCTACACCTTC. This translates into CASRGQGSNGYTF.